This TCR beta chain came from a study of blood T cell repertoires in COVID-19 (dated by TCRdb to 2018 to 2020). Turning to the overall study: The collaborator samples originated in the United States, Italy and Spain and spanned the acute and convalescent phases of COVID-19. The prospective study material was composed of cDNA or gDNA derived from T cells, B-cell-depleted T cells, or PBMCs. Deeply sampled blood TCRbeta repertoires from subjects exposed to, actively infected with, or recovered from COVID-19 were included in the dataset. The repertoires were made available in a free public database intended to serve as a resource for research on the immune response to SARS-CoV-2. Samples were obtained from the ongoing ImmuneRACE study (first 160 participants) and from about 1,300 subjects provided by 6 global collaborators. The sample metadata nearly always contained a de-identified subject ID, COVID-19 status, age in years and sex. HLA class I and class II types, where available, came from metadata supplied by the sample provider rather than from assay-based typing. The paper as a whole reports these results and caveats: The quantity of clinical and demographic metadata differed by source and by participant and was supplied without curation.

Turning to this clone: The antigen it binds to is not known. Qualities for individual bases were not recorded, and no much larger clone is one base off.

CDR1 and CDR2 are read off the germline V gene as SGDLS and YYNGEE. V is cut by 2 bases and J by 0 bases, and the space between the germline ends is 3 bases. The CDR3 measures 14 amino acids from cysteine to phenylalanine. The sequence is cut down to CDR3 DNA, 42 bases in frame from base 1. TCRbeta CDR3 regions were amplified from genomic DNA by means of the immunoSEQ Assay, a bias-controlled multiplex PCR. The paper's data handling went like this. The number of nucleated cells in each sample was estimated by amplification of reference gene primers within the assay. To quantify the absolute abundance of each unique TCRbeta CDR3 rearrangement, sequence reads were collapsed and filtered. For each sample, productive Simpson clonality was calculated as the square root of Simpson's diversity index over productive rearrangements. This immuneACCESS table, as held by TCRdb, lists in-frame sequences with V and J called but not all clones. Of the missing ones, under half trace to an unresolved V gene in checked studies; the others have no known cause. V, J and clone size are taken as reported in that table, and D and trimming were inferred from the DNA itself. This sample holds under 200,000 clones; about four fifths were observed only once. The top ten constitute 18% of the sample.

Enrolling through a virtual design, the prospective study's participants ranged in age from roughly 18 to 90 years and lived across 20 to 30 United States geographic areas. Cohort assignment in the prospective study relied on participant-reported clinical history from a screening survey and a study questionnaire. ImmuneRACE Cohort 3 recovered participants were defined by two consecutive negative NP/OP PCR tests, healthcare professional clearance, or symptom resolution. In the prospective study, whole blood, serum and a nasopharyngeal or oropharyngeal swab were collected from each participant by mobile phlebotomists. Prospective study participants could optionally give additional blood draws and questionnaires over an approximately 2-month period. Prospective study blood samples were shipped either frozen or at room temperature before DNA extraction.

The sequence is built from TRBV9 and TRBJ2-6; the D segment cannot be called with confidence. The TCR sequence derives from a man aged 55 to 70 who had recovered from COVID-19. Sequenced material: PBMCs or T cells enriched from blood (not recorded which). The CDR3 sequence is CASSVYSGANVLTF. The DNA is TGTGCCAGCAGCGTCTACTCTGGGGCCAACGTCCTGACTTTC.